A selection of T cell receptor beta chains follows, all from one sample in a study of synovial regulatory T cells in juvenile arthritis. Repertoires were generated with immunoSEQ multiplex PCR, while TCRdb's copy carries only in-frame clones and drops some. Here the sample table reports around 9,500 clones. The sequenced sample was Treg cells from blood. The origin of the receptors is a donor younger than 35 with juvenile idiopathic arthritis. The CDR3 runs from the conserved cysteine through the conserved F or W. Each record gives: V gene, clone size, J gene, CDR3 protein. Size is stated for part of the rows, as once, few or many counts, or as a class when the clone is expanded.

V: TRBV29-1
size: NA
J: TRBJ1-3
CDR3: CSADSSGNTIYF

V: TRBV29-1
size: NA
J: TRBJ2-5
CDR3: CSTNVGQETQYF

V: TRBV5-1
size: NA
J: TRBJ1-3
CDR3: CASSLLEGASSGNTIYF

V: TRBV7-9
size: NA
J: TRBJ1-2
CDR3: CASSHRDREGGYTF

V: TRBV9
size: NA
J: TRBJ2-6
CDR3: CASSVGLTGAGANVLTF

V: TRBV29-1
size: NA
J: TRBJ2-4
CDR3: CSVTSGTIENIQYF

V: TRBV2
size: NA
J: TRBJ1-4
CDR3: CASSGFRSATNEKLFF

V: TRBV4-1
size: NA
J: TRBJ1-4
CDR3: CASSLTVATNEKLFF

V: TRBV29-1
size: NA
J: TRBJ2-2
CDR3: CSARDRVRELFF

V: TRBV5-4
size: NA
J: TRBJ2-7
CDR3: CASSLGSGEGYEQYF

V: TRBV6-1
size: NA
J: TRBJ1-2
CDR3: CASSHSQGSNYGYTF

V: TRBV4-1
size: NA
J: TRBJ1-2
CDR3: CASSQDQNRGLIYGYTF

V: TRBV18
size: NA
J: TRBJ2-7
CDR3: CASSTGLGGAYEQYF

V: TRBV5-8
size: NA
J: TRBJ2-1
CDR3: CASSTGLAAYNEQFF

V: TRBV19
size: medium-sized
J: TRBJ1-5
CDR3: CASSIGGYSNQPQHF